Below are 19 T cell receptor beta chains sequenced from a single sample in a study of blood T cells in healthy people across ages. A sample-barcoded 5' primer and a J-beta primer mix were used in a second PCR of about 6 to 12 cycles. Via MiXCR, TCRdb re-called the 5' RACE reads, giving one row per CDR3 protein. The repertoire includes hundreds of thousands of distinct CDR3 sequences, roughly half of them detected once, and approximately 51% sits in the top ten. The sequenced sample was blood. These receptors were collected from a man in his sixties in good health.

This clonotype was counted a few times. V gene TRBV6-6 combines with J gene TRBJ1-5; perhaps TRBD1 as D (5 bases). V was shortened by 1 base and J by 1 base, with 14 bases between the two germline ends. This CDR3 is built from 17 residues. Germline values: CDR1 MNHNY, CDR2 SVGAGI (reference sequence). The CDR3 bases are TGTGCCAGCAGTTACTTTGCCAGGGCTGACAGCAATCAGCCCCAGCATTTT. The encoded protein is CASSYFARADSNQPQHF.

This clonotype has just a few counts. The gene calls are TRBV3-1 and TRBJ2-7; 12 bases fit TRBD2. CDR3 length: 15 residues. Germline V gene sequence: CDR1 LGHDT, CDR2 YNNKEL (reference sequence). Germline trimming cut 6 bases from V and 6 bases from J; bases unmatched to any gene: 9. In DNA form, the CDR3 reads TGTGCCAGCAGGGACCGACTAGCGGGGGAGACCGAGCAGTACTTC. Translated: CASRDRLAGETEQYF.

The chain recombines TRBV10-3 with TRBJ2-7; 7 bases map to TRBD1. V gave up 10 bases and J gave up 3 bases; unmatched junction bases: 6. The CDR3 has 12 amino acids. Germline V gene lookup returns CDR1 ENHRY and CDR2 SYGVKD. The chain's CDR3 is CATRTGIYEQYF. The CDR3 bases are TGTGCCACCCGGACAGGAATCTACGAGCAGTACTTC.

This clonotype was seen at least ten times. J is TRBJ2-7 and V is TRBV7-9, with 9 nucleotides matching TRBD1. The CDR3 extends over 13 amino acids. Germline V lookup: CDR1 SEHNR, CDR2 FQNEAQ (reference sequence). The J segment lost 7 bases and the V segment lost 5 bases, leaving 6 bases of the junction unmatched. The CDR3 is CASSVQGAGEQYF. The CDR3 bases are TGTGCCAGCAGCGTACAGGGGGCCGGGGAGCAGTACTTC.

The chain recombines TRBV28 with TRBJ2-7, with 7 bases aligning to TRBD2. CDR1 and CDR2 (germline): MDHEN, SYDVKM. Losses at the gene ends were 8 bases for V and 9 bases for J; bases not matched to a gene: 4. The CDR3 has 10 amino acids. In nucleotides, the CDR3 is TGTGCCAGCGGTCCGGGAGGGCAGTACTTC. Translating gives CASGPGGQYF.

V gene TRBV20-1 combines with J gene TRBJ1-4; D remains ambiguous. V was clipped by 1 base and J by 3 bases, with 12 bases between them. CDR1 is DFQATT and CDR2 is SNEGSKA in the germline V gene (reference sequence). The length of the CDR3 is 15 residues. The chain's CDR3 is CSARVGLRANEKLFF. In nucleotides, the CDR3 is TGCAGTGCTAGAGTTGGACTTAGGGCTAATGAAAAACTGTTTTTT.

The chain combines TRBV28 with TRBJ2-5, with 11 bases matching TRBD2. From germline, CDR1 is MDHEN and CDR2 SYDVKM. The CDR3 has 18 residues. The trim removed 5 bases at V and 0 bases at J, leaving 11 bases unmatched. CDR3 protein: CASSPGTSGALYQETQYF. The CDR3, as DNA: TGTGCCAGCAGTCCCGGGACTAGCGGAGCCCTGTACCAAGAGACCCAGTACTTC. The variable domain in full, completed from reference TRBV28 and TRBJ2-5, reads DVKVTQSSRYLVKRTGEKVFLECVQDMDHENMFWYRQDPGLGLRLIYFSYDVKMKEKGDIPEGYSVSREKKERFSLILESASTNQTSMYLCASSPGTSGALYQETQYFGPGTRLLVL.

This clonotype has more than one count but fewer than ten. V is TRBV29-1 and J is TRBJ2-5; D uncertain. Germline CDR1 and CDR2: SQVTM and ANQGSEA. V lost 7 bases to trimming and J lost 1 base, with 10 bases between them. The CDR3 sequence is 12 residues long. The CDR3 bases are TGCAGCGCCCGGTGGATCCAAGAGACCCAGTACTTC. Translated: CSARWIQETQYF.

This clonotype occurred a few times. This chain joins TRBV7-2 and TRBJ1-2; no firm D call. The CDR3 contains 11 residues. The germline CDR1 and CDR2 sequences are SGHTA and FQGNSA. V was shortened by 5 bases and J by 8 bases, with 9 bases between the two germline ends. CDR3 sequence: CASSQVRGYTF. CDR3 in DNA: TGTGCCAGCAGCCAGGTCCGAGGCTACACCTTC.

This clonotype was counted a few times. The genes are TRBV5-1 and TRBJ1-2; 9 bases agree with TRBD1. Trimming removed 4 bases from V and 4 bases from J; junction bases left unmatched: 8. Germline CDR1 and CDR2: SGHRS and YFSETQ. The CDR3 has 15 residues. The CDR3 DNA follows: TGCGCCAGCAGCATAGACGGACAGGGGACCTATGGCTACACCTTC. Protein sequence: CASSIDGQGTYGYTF.

This clonotype has only a few counts. The V gene is TRBV6-2 or TRBV6-3, the J gene TRBJ2-5; no clear D. The length of the CDR3 is 12 residues. Trimming removed 2 bases from V and 5 bases from J, with 6 bases in between. From germline, CDR1 is MNHEY and CDR2 SVGEGT. This CDR3 is CASSYNPETQYF. The CDR3 coding sequence is TGTGCCAGCAGTTACAATCCCGAGACCCAGTACTTC.

The V gene is TRBV28, the J gene TRBJ1-2; D uncertain. The CDR3 totals 12 residues. V lost 6 bases and J lost 7, with 12 bases in between. In germline, CDR1 is MDHEN, CDR2 SYDVKM. The DNA for the CDR3 is TGTGCCAGCAGCGCGACAAACGGTGGCTACACCTTC. Residues: CASSATNGGYTF.

V usage is TRBV20-1 and J usage is TRBJ2-7, with a possible D match to TRBD2 (6 bases). CDR1 is DFQATT, CDR2 SNEGSKA, per germline (reference sequence). The germline V and J ends were trimmed by 8 bases and 3 bases, with 23 bases remaining between them. The CDR3 is made up of 15 amino acids. CDR3 nucleotides: TGCAGTACCTATGAGGCTCAGGGAGGAATCTACGAGCAGTACTTC. Its translation: CSTYEAQGGIYEQYF.

This clonotype was counted between two and nine times. CDR3 amino acids: CSAKQRGGGNYEQYF. The CDR3 DNA follows: TGCAGTGCTAAGCAACGAGGAGGGGGGAACTACGAGCAGTACTTC. V gene TRBV20-1 combines with J gene TRBJ2-7; D possibly uses TRBD1 or TRBD2 (6 bases each). Trimming took 4 bases from V and 3 from J, leaving 19 bases between them. The CDR3 loop spans 15 amino acids. Germline CDR1 reads DFQATT; CDR2 reads SNEGSKA (reference sequence).

This clonotype was counted only a few times. J is TRBJ1-2 and V is TRBV12-3 or TRBV12-4, with 7 bases identical to TRBD1. CDR3 size: 13 residues. The V and J ends lost 8 bases and 8 bases, in that order; junction bases with no gene match: 11. CDR3 nucleotide sequence: TGTGCCAGCGGCCTCCCGGGGGACAGAGGCTACACCTTC. It translates to CASGLPGDRGYTF.

Of note for this clonotype: A single base separates this from a much larger clone, so it may be a read error. The chain employs TRBV11-2 and TRBJ2-5; no definite D call. The J call is in doubt because the DNA end fits TRBJ2-7 better. The CDR3 is 13 amino acids. The V gene's germline CDR1 is SGHAT and CDR2 FQNNGV. CDR3 sequence: CASSVEASYEQYF. The CDR3, as DNA: TGTGCCAGCAGCGTAGAGGCGAGCTACGAGCAGTACTTC.

This rearrangement joins TRBV7-6 to TRBJ2-3; 12 bases fit TRBD2. Looked up from germline, CDR1 is SGHVS and CDR2 is FNYEAQ. V shed 3 bases, J shed 2 bases, and the junction held 12 bases outside the gene matches. CDR3 length equals 19 residues. CDR3 residues: CASSLAPPSGRDPTDTQYF. The DNA of the CDR3 is TGTGCCAGCAGCTTGGCCCCCCCTAGCGGGAGGGACCCCACAGATACGCAGTATTTT. The full variable domain, rest sourced from reference TRBV7-6 and TRBJ2-3, is GAGVSQSPRYKVTKRGQDVALRCDPISGHVSLYWYRQALGQGPEFLTYFNYEAQQDKSGLPNDRFSAERPEGSISTLTIQRTEQRDSAMYRCASSLAPPSGRDPTDTQYFGPGTRLTVL.

The chain is built from TRBV12-3 or TRBV12-4 and TRBJ1-5; D possibly corresponds to TRBD1 (5 bases). The CDR3 length is 14 residues. With 5 bases removed from V and 7 bases from J, the gap between germline ends came to 15 bases. CDR3 sequence reads: CASSVRAKGQPQHF. CDR3 nucleotide sequence: TGTGCCAGCAGTGTCCGTGCGAAGGGGCAGCCCCAGCATTTT.

This clonotype has just a few counts. The gene calls are TRBV29-1 and TRBJ2-3, with TRBD2 matching 11 bases. Germline CDR1 and CDR2: SQVTM and ANQGSEA. With 4 bases clipped from V and 5 bases from J, the junction kept 8 bases outside the gene matches. The CDR3 is 15 residues long. The CDR3 DNA is TGCAGCGTTGTTCCGACTAGCGGGATAAGAGATACGCAGTATTTT. This encodes CSVVPTSGIRDTQYF.